Listed below are T cell receptor beta chains from one sample, sequenced in a study of response to subunit inactivated influenza vaccine. TCRdb recomputed calls from the RT-PCR reads with MiXCR, one row per CDR3 protein. The sample consists of about 800,000 distinct CDR3 sequences, around 20% of them appearing once. Sequences were derived from PBMCs from blood, sampled 5 days after vaccination. These receptors were collected from a man in his fifties who received an inactivated influenza vaccine. CDR3s include the opening cysteine and the closing phenylalanine or tryptophan. The order of the fields is V gene, J gene, clone size, CDR3 length, D gene, CDR3 protein, CDR3 DNA. A D gene is named only where the DNA matches it firmly. Expanded clones get a size class; other rows say once, few or many, or leave the size out.

>TRBV4-2|TRBJ2-2|few|15|TRBD2
CASSPLAGVGGELFF
TGTGCCAGCAGCCCACTAGCGGGAGTAGGAGGGGAGCTGTTTTTT
>TRBV12-3/TRBV12-4|TRBJ2-7|few|13|NA
CASSSTVNYEQYF
TGTGCCAGCAGTTCAACAGTTAACTACGAGCAGTACTTC
>TRBV7-2|TRBJ2-2|few|15|TRBD2
CASSLSGTSTGELFF
TGTGCCAGCAGCTTATCCGGGACTAGCACCGGGGAGCTGTTTTTT
>TRBV5-1|TRBJ2-1|NA|15|NA
CASSLAEGRYNEQFF
TGCGCCAGCAGCTTGGCGGAAGGTCGCTACAATGAGCAGTTCTTC
>TRBV7-2|TRBJ2-1|NA|13|NA
CASSPIIYNEQFF
TGTGCCAGCAGCCCTATAATCTACAATGAGCAGTTCTTC
>TRBV10-2|TRBJ1-1|NA|16|NA
CASSEVIPGLGTEAFF
TGCGCCAGCAGTGAGGTTATACCTGGACTGGGGACTGAAGCTTTCTTT
>TRBV5-1|TRBJ1-1|few|18|NA
CASSLSLERFVMNTEAFF
TGCGCCAGCAGCTTGTCCTTGGAGAGATTCGTAATGAACACTGAAGCTTTCTTT
>TRBV12-3/TRBV12-4|TRBJ1-3|few|11|NA
CASSLRYTIYF
TGTGCCAGCAGTTTACGCTACACCATATATTTT
>TRBV12-3/TRBV12-4|TRBJ1-6|NA|15|TRBD1
CASSSPGTGDSSLHF
TGTGCCAGCAGTTCCCCCGGGACAGGGGATTCATCCCTCCACTTT
>TRBV4-3|TRBJ2-3|NA|16|TRBD1
CASSQQGAPNTDTQYF
TGCGCCAGCAGCCAACAGGGGGCCCCTAACACAGATACGCAGTATTTT
>TRBV29-1|TRBJ2-5|many|12|NA
CSVEGLVETQYF
TGCAGCGTTGAAGGGCTAGTAGAGACCCAGTACTTC
>TRBV7-9|TRBJ2-3|NA|13|TRBD2
CATTLARTDTQYF
TGTGCCACCACACTAGCGCGCACAGATACGCAGTATTTT
>TRBV12-3/TRBV12-4|TRBJ1-2|NA|15|NA
CASSLRQGTNYGYTF
TGTGCCAGCAGTTTGAGGCAGGGCACAAACTATGGCTACACCTTC
>TRBV5-1|TRBJ2-1|NA|19|TRBD2
CASSGMTGTSGRLYNEQFF
TGCGCCAGCAGCGGAATGACCGGGACTAGCGGGAGGCTCTACAATGAGCAGTTCTTC
>TRBV5-4|TRBJ1-2|NA|15|NA
CASSLDSDGYYGYTF
TGTGCCAGCAGCTTAGATTCGGACGGTTACTATGGCTACACCTTC
>TRBV28|TRBJ2-5|NA|15|NA
CASSSPSQPQETQYF
TGTGCCAGCAGTTCTCCGTCACAACCCCAAGAGACCCAGTACTTC
>TRBV5-8|TRBJ2-7|few|13|NA
CASSLHRTTEQYF
TGTGCCAGCAGCTTGCACAGGACTACTGAGCAGTACTTC
>TRBV5-1|TRBJ2-3|NA|16|NA
CASSFISNRASDTQYF
TGCGCCAGCAGCTTTATATCCAACAGGGCCTCAGATACGCAGTATTTT
>TRBV20-1|TRBJ2-5|NA|14|NA
CSASRGGPKETQYF
TGCAGTGCTAGTAGGGGGGGACCGAAAGAGACCCAGTACTTC
>TRBV12-3/TRBV12-4|TRBJ2-1|many|16|TRBD2
CASSFTSAHRRNEQFF
TGTGCCAGCAGTTTTACTAGCGCTCACCGAAGGAATGAGCAGTTCTTC
>TRBV5-1|TRBJ2-7|NA|13|NA
CASSFNGDYEQYF
TGCGCCAGCAGCTTCAACGGGGACTACGAGCAGTACTTC
>TRBV12-3/TRBV12-4|TRBJ1-5|few|14|TRBD1
CASGGTGSNQPQHF
TGTGCCAGCGGGGGGACAGGGAGCAATCAGCCCCAGCATTTT
>TRBV14|TRBJ2-3|few|16|TRBD1
CASSPPGQDLPDTQYF
TGTGCCAGCAGCCCCCCGGGACAGGATTTACCAGATACGCAGTATTTT
>TRBV20-1|TRBJ1-1|NA|14|NA
CSASDQVINTEAFF
TGCAGTGCTAGTGACCAAGTGATTAACACTGAAGCTTTCTTT
>TRBV11-2|TRBJ2-1|NA|19|TRBD2
CASSRPAASGSITYNEQFF
TGTGCCAGCAGCCGTCCCGCGGCTAGCGGGAGTATCACCTACAATGAGCAGTTCTTC
>TRBV12-3/TRBV12-4|TRBJ1-3|NA|14|TRBD1
CASRTGSLGNTIYF
TGTGCCAGCAGGACAGGGTCATTGGGAAACACCATATATTTT
>TRBV7-2|TRBJ2-1|few|16|TRBD2
CASSLVSGRAYNEQFF
TGTGCCAGCAGCTTAGTTAGCGGGAGGGCCTACAATGAGCAGTTCTTC